What follows describes a single T cell receptor (beta chain). Its target is unknown. Partitioning of CD4+ cells yielded a CD45RA+ naive subset and a CD45RA-negative memory subset. The CDR3 consists of 13 residues. In germline, CDR1 is SNHLY, CDR2 FYNNEI. V was clipped by 6 bases and J by 1 base, with 9 bases between them. DNA at 200 ng, 30,000 or so T cell genomes, went into sorted-subset replicate PCRs. Assay: immunoSEQ multiplex PCR; the TCRdb copy retains only in-frame clones and omits some. The sample includes 300,000 to 400,000 clones, 74% seen only once; the top ten take 10%. The data derive from a study of shared clonotypes between healthy human individuals. Study-level results: Among a handful of donors, approximately 5.4% of naive CD4 clonotypes were found in common.

The sequence was collected from a man aged 30 to 39 in good health. The sample consisted of memory CD4+ T cells sorted from blood. Subset given: CD45RA-negative fraction. This chain uses TRBV2 with TRBJ1-1; D gene unclear. For the CDR3, the DNA is TGTGCCAGCAGATATACTCAGAACACTGAAGCTTTCTTT. Translating it yields CASRYTQNTEAFF.